Shown below are 12 T cell receptor beta chains from a single sample sequenced in a study of cytomegalovirus exposure and HLA in healthy donors. Primers: 60 Vbeta forward and 13 Jbeta reverse. Clones were sequenced by immunoSEQ multiplex PCR, and TCRdb holds only the in-frame ones, with some missing. The sample records 120,000 or so clones, more than 9% being singletons. The sample comprised PBMCs. These receptors all stem from a woman under 30 in good health and CMV-seropositive.

There are a few counts of this clone. V and J are TRBV4-1 and TRBJ1-2, with TRBD1 matching 8 bases. V gave up 1 base and J gave up 8 bases; unmatched junction bases: 15. Germline loops: CDR1 MGHRA, CDR2 YSYEKL. The CDR3 covers 17 residues. The CDR3 reads CASSQGPGQDTLRGYTF. The CDR3, as DNA: TGCGCCAGCAGCCAAGGGCCGGGACAGGATACGTTACGGGGCTACACCTTC.

The CDR3 DNA reads as TGCGCCAGCAGCCAGGAACTAGCGAGGACAGATACGCAGTATTTT. Amino acids: CASSQELARTDTQYF. The chain employs TRBV4-1 and TRBJ2-3; 7 bases are a match to TRBD2. Germline CDR1 and CDR2: MGHRA and YSYEKL. Losses at the gene ends were 3 bases for V and 3 bases for J; bases not matched to a gene: 6. This CDR3 is built from 15 residues.

The V gene is TRBV5-1, the J gene TRBJ2-1, with 9 bases that match TRBD2. This CDR3 is built from 15 residues. V lost 4 bases and J lost 7; bases outside the gene matches: 9. Germline V CDR1 and CDR2: SGHRS, YFSETQ. CDR3 coding DNA: TGCGCCAGCAGCCTGGGACTAGCCGCACCTAATGAGCAGTTCTTC. It encodes CASSLGLAAPNEQFF.

The sample holds a few counts of this clone. The chain is built from TRBV6-6 and TRBJ1-5; D is unresolved. V shed 7 bases and J shed 1 base, with 8 bases lying between them. Germline V gene lookup returns CDR1 MNHNY and CDR2 SVGAGI (reference sequence). This CDR3 comprises 13 residues. As DNA, the CDR3 is TGTGCCAGCAATAACCTAAGCAATCAGCCCCAGCATTTT. This encodes CASNNLSNQPQHF.

This clone has more than one count but fewer than ten. This rearrangement joins TRBV2 to TRBJ2-7; perhaps TRBD2 as D (6 bases). The CDR3 is 15 amino acids. V lost 3 bases and J lost 2, with 14 bases in between. Germline V gives CDR1 SNHLY, CDR2 FYNNEI. CDR3 protein: CASSELSGPTYEQYF. In DNA, the CDR3 is TGTGCCAGCAGTGAGCTTAGCGGACCTACCTACGAGCAGTACTTC.

There are a few counts of this clone. CDR3 sequence reads: CASSLGHENIQYF. DNA of the CDR3: TGTGCCAGCAGCCTAGGACATGAAAACATTCAGTACTTC. The chain joins TRBV5-6 to TRBJ2-4, with D perhaps TRBD1 (5 bases). Germline CDR1 reads SGHDT; CDR2 reads YYEEEE. CDR3 size: 13 residues. Trimming took off 4 bases at V and 5 bases at J, with 10 bases between the two ends.

This rearrangement joins TRBV19 to TRBJ2-5, with TRBD2 identical over 10 bases. The CDR3 runs to 17 residues. CDR1 is LNHDA, CDR2 SQIVND, per germline (reference sequence). V shed 5 bases and J 0 bases; nucleotides not matched to a gene: 9. In DNA, the CDR3 is TGTGCCAGTAGTCCGCTAGCGGGAGAGGAGTACCAAGAGACCCAGTACTTC. Protein product: CASSPLAGEEYQETQYF. The full variable domain, rest sourced from reference TRBV19 and TRBJ2-5, is DGGITQSPKYLFRKEGQNVTLSCEQNLNHDAMYWYRQDPGQGLRLIYYSQIVNDFQKGDIAEGYSVSREKKESFPLTVTSAQKNPTAFYLCASSPLAGEEYQETQYFGPGTRLLVL.

This clone was detected a few times. Other DNA sequences from this sample encode an identical CDR3 as well. CDR3 sequence: CASSGTGGTDTQYF. For the CDR3, the DNA is TGTGCCTCCTCCGGGACAGGGGGCACAGATACGCAGTATTTT. The chain couples TRBV6-4 to TRBJ2-3, with TRBD1 matching 10 bases. Germline V gene lookup returns CDR1 MRHNA and CDR2 SNTAGT. The V gene end was trimmed by 11 bases and the J gene end by 1 base; junction bases not matched to a gene: 6. This CDR3 is built from 14 residues.

The CDR3 DNA reads as TGTGCCAGCAGAGCGGGACAGGCCAAAATTGAAGCTTTCTTT. Its translation is CASRAGQAKIEAFF. This chain uses TRBV6-5 with TRBJ1-1, with 8 nucleotides matching TRBD1. The CDR3 loop spans 14 amino acids. With V trimmed by 6 bases and J by 7 bases, 10 bases remained unmatched. Germline loops: CDR1 MNHEY, CDR2 SVGAGI.

The rearrangement uses TRBV5-1 and TRBJ1-2, with 11 bases matching TRBD1. Germline assignment: CDR1 SGHRS and CDR2 YFSETQ. CDR3 length: 14 residues. V lost 4 bases and J lost 6; bases outside the gene matches: 5. CDR3 DNA sequence: TGCGCCAGCAGCCTCGGACAGGGGGCGGATGGCTACACCTTC. Residues: CASSLGQGADGYTF.

The genes are TRBV2 and TRBJ1-4; 12 bases align to TRBD1. Germline loops: CDR1 SNHLY, CDR2 FYNNEI. The V segment lost 4 bases and the J segment 8 bases; nucleotides outside the gene matches: 2. The CDR3 runs to 14 residues. The CDR3 sequence is CASSVGTGGEKLFF. CDR3 nucleotides: TGTGCCAGCAGTGTCGGGACAGGGGGCGAAAAACTGTTTTTT. Full variable domain (outside the CDR3, taken from reference TRBV2 and TRBJ1-4): EPEVTQTPSHQVTQMGQEVILRCVPISNHLYFYWYRQILGQKVEFLVSFYNNEISEKSEIFDDQFSVERPDGSNFTLKIRSTKLEDSAMYFCASSVGTGGEKLFFGSGTQLSVL.

The genes are TRBV6-5 and TRBJ1-1; TRBD1 is a possible D gene (5 bases). The CDR3 spans 15 residues. CDR1 is MNHEY and CDR2 is SVGAGI in the germline V gene. Trimming left V 3 bases short and J 4 bases short, with 15 bases between. CDR3 sequence reads: CASSYWRGTSTEAFF. As DNA, the CDR3 is TGTGCCAGCAGTTATTGGAGGGGTACGAGCACTGAAGCTTTCTTT.